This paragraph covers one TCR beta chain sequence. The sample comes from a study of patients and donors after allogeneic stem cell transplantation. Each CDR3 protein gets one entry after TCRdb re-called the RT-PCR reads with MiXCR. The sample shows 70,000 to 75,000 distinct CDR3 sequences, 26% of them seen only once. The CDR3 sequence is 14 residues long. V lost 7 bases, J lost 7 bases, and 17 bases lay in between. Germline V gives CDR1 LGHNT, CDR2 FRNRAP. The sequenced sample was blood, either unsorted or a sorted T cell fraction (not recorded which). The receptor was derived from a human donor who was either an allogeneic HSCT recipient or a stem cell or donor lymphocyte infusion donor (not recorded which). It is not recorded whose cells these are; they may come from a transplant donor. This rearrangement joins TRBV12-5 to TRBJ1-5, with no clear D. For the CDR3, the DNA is TGTGCTAGTGCCCCCCCTAGGGTCGGGCAGCCCCAGCATTTT. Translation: CASAPPRVGQPQHF.